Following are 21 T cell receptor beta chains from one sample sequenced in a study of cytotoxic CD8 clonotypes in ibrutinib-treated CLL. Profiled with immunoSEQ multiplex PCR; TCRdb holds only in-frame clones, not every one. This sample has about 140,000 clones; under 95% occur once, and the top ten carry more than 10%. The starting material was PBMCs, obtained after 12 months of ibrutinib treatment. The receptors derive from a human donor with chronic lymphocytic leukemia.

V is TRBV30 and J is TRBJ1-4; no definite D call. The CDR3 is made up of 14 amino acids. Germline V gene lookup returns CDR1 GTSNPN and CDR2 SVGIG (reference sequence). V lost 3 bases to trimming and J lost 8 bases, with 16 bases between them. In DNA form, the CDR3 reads TGTGCCTGGAGCCGCGGCGACGGAGGGGAAAAACTGTTTTTT. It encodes CAWSRGDGGEKLFF. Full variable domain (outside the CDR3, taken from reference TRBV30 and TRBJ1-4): SQTIHQWPATLVQPVGSPLSLECTVEGTSNPNLYWYRQAAGRGLQLLFYSVGIGQISSEVPQNLSASRPQDRQFILSSKKLLLSDSGFYLCAWSRGDGGEKLFFGSGTQLSVL.

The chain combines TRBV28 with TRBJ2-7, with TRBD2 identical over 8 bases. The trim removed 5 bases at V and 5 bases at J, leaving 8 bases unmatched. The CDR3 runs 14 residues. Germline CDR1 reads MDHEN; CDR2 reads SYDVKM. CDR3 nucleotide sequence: TGTGCCAGCAGTACGGGAGGGCCGGTCCACGAGCAGTACTTC. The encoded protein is CASSTGGPVHEQYF.

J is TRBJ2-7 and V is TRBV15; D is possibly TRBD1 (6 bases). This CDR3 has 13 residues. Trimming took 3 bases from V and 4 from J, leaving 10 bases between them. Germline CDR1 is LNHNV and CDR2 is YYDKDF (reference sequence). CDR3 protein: CATSSRTGYEQYF. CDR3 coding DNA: TGTGCCACCAGCAGTCGTACAGGGTACGAGCAGTACTTC.

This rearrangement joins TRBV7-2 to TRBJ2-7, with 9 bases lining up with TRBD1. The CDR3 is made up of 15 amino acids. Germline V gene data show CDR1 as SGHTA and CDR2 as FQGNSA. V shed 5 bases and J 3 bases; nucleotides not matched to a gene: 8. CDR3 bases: TGTGCCAGCAGCCCCCGGACAGGGGCATTCTACGAGCAGTACTTC. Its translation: CASSPRTGAFYEQYF.

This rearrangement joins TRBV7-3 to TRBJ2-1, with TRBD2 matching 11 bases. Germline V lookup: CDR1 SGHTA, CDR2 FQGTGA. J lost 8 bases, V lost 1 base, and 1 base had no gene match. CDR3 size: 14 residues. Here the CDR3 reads CASSLIAGGDEQFF. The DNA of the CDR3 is TGTGCCAGCAGCTTAATAGCGGGAGGGGATGAGCAGTTCTTC.

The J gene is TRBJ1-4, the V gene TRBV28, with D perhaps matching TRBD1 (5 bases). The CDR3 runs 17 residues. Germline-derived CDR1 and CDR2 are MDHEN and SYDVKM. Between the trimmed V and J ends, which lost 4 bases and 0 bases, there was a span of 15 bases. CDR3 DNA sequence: TGTGCCAGCAGTTCCCCGTCGGACACCACAACTAATGAAAAACTGTTTTTT. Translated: CASSSPSDTTTNEKLFF.

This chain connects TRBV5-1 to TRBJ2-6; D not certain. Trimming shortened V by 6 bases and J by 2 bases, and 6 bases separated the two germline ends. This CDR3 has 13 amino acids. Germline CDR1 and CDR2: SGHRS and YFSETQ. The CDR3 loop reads CASTLAGANVLTF. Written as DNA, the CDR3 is TGCGCCAGCACCCTTGCTGGGGCCAACGTCCTGACTTTC.

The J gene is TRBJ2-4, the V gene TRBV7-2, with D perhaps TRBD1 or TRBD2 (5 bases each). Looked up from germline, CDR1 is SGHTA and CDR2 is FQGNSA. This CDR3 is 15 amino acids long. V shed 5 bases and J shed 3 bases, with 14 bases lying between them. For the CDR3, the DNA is TGTGCCAGCAGCACAAAAGGGGACCACAAAAACATTCAGTACTTC. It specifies CASSTKGDHKNIQYF.

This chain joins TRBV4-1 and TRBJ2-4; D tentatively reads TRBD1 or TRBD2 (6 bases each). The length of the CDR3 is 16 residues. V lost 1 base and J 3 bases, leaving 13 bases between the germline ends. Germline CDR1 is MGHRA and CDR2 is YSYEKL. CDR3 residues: CASSQGGAFGKNIQYF. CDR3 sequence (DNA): TGCGCCAGCAGCCAAGGGGGGGCCTTTGGCAAAAACATTCAGTACTTC.

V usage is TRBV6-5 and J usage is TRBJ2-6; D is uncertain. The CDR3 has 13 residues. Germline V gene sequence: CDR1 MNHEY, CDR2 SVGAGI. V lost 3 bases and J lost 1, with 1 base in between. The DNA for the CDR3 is TGTGCCAGCAGTTATTCTGGGGCCAACGTCCTGACTTTC. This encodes CASSYSGANVLTF.

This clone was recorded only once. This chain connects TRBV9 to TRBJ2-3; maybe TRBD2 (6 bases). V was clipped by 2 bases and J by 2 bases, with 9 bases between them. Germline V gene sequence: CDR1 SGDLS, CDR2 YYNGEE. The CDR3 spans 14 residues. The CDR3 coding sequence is TGTGCCAGCAGCGTGAGGACTAACACAGATACGCAGTATTTT. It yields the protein CASSVRTNTDTQYF.

This CDR3 reads CASSQDPRGQGASLFTDTQYF. Written as DNA, the CDR3 is TGTGCCAGCAGCCAAGATCCGAGGGGTCAGGGGGCCTCACTATTCACAGATACGCAGTATTTT. The rearrangement joins TRBV4-2 to TRBJ2-3, with 8 bases matching TRBD1. Germline values: CDR1 LGHNA, CDR2 YNFKEQ. Trimming removed 0 bases from V and 2 bases from J; junction bases left unmatched: 19. This CDR3 region has 21 residues.

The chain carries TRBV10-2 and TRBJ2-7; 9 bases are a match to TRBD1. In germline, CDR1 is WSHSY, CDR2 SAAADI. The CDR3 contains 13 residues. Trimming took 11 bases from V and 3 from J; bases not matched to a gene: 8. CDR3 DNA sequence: TGCGCCTGTTCGGACAGGGGTTTCTACGAGCAGTACTTC. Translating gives CACSDRGFYEQYF.

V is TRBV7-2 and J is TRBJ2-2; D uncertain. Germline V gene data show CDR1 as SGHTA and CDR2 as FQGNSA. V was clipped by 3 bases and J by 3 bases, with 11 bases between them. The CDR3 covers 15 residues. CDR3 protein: CASSLSSLYTGELFF. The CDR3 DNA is TGTGCCAGCAGCTTGAGCAGCCTTTACACCGGGGAGCTGTTTTTT. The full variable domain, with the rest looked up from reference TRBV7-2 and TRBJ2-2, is GAGVSQSPSNKVTEKGKDVELRCDPISGHTALYWYRQSLGQGLEFLIYFQGNSAPDKSGLPSDRFSAERTGGSVSTLTIQRTQQEDSAVYLCASSLSSLYTGELFFGEGSRLTVL.

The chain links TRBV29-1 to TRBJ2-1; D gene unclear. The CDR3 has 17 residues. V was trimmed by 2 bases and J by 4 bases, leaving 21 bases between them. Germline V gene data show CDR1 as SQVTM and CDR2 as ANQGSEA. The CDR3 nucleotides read TGCAGCGTTGAAAAATGGGATGAGTCTAGTCCGTACAATGAGCAGTTCTTC. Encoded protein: CSVEKWDESSPYNEQFF.

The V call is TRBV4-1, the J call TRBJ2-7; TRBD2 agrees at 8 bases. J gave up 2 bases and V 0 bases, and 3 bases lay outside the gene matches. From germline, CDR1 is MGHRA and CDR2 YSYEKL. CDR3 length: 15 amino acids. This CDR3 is CASSQETGGPYEQYF. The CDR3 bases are TGCGCCAGCAGCCAAGAAACGGGAGGGCCCTACGAGCAGTACTTC.

The CDR3 here is CASSQGGTENIQYF. CDR3 in DNA: TGCGCCAGCAGCCAAGGAGGGACAGAAAACATTCAGTACTTC. The J gene is TRBJ2-4, the V gene TRBV4-1, with 7 bases fitting TRBD1. The CDR3 consists of 14 residues. The germline V gene encodes CDR1 MGHRA and CDR2 YSYEKL. Losses at the gene ends were 1 base for V and 5 bases for J; bases not matched to a gene: 2.

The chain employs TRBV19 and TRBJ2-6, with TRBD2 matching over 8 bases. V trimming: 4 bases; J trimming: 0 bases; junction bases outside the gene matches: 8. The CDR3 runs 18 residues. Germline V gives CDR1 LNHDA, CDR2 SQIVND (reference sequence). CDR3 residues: CASSSSGLGGSGANVLTF. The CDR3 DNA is TGTGCCAGTAGTAGCTCGGGACTAGGGGGCTCTGGGGCCAACGTCCTGACTTTC.

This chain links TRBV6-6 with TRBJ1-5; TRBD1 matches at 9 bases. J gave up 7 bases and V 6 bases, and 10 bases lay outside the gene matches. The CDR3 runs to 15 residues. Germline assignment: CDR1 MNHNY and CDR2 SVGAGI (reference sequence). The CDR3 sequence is CASRTGTGYGQPQHF. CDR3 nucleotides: TGTGCCAGCAGGACCGGGACAGGGTATGGGCAGCCCCAGCATTTT.

This CDR3 reads CASSIGLADGELFF. The CDR3 DNA sequence: TGTGCCAGTAGTATTGGGCTAGCGGACGGGGAGCTGTTTTTT. The V gene is TRBV19, the J gene TRBJ2-2; 7 bases align to TRBD2. This CDR3 region has 14 residues. Germline V lookup: CDR1 LNHDA, CDR2 SQIVND (reference sequence). Trimming removed 3 bases from V and 7 bases from J; junction bases left unmatched: 5.

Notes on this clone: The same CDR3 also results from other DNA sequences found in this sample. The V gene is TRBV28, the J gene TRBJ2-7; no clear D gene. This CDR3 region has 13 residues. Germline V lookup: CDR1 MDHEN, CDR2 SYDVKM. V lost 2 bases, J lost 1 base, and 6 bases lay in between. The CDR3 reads CASSLPGSYEQYF. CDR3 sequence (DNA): TGTGCCAGCAGTTTACCAGGATCCTACGAGCAGTACTTC.